The 17 T cell receptor beta chains reported below all come from one sample, sequenced in a study of blood T cell repertoires in COVID-19. Using immunoSEQ multiplex PCR, the repertoire was profiled, and TCRdb retains in-frame clones only, with some absent. This table has some 180,000 clones, approximately 80% appearing once. The sample was peripheral blood. The receptors were gathered from a woman in her forties or fifties with active or convalescent COVID-19.

This clone has just a few counts. This chain joins TRBV12-3 or TRBV12-4 and TRBJ1-3; D gene uncertain. Trimming left V 3 bases short and J 4 bases short, with 7 bases between. This CDR3 is built from 13 residues. The CDR3 DNA sequence: TGTGCCAGCAGTTTGATCGGGGGAAACACCATATATTTT. Translation: CASSLIGGNTIYF.

CDR3 DNA: TGTGCCAGCCTCCGGACACCGAACACCGGGGAGCTGTTTTTT. Protein product: CASLRTPNTGELFF. The chain joins TRBV6-5 to TRBJ2-2; TRBD1 might be the D (5 bases). The CDR3 sequence is 14 residues long. Germline CDR1 is MNHEY and CDR2 is SVGAGI. The V end was cut by 8 bases, the J end by 0 bases, with 10 bases between.

This clone was observed a handful of times. The V call is TRBV4-2, the J call TRBJ1-2; 7 bases are a match to TRBD1. The CDR3 covers 14 residues. The V gene end was trimmed by 4 bases and the J gene end by 2 bases; junction bases not matched to a gene: 4. The V gene's germline CDR1 is LGHNA and CDR2 YNFKEQ. The CDR3 bases are TGTGCCAGCAGCCTGGGACAGCGAAACTATGGCTACACCTTC. Translated, it gives CASSLGQRNYGYTF.

The chain is built from TRBV6-6 and TRBJ2-7; TRBD1 agrees at 7 bases. From germline, CDR1 is MNHNY and CDR2 SVGAGI (reference sequence). The CDR3 length is 14 residues. V lost 7 bases to trimming and J lost 4 bases; unmatched junction nucleotides: 10. The chain's CDR3 is CASNVQGSAYEQYF. Here the CDR3 DNA reads TGTGCCAGCAACGTACAGGGGTCGGCTTACGAGCAGTACTTC.

This chain links TRBV2 with TRBJ1-5; D possibly corresponds to TRBD1 (6 bases). V dropped 4 bases and J dropped 1 base, with 11 bases sitting between them. The CDR3 totals 15 residues. CDR1 and CDR2 (germline): SNHLY, FYNNEI. The CDR3 reads CASSGMGASNQPQHF. As DNA, the CDR3 is TGTGCCAGCAGTGGGATGGGGGCGAGCAATCAGCCCCAGCATTTT.

V usage is TRBV30 and J usage is TRBJ2-1, with D maybe TRBD2 (5 bases). The CDR3 spans 13 residues. V lost 6 bases, J lost 2 bases, and 11 bases lay in between. From germline, CDR1 is GTSNPN and CDR2 SVGIG (reference sequence). The CDR3 loop reads CACQLGTYNEQFF. The CDR3 region has the DNA TGTGCCTGTCAACTAGGGACCTACAATGAGCAGTTCTTC.

V gene TRBV20-1 combines with J gene TRBJ1-2; D is unclear. Per the germline V gene, CDR1 is DFQATT and CDR2 is SNEGSKA (reference sequence). This CDR3 has 9 residues. V was cut by 1 base and J by 8 bases, with 2 bases left in between. The CDR3 region is CSARAGYTF. CDR3 in DNA: TGCAGTGCTAGAGCAGGCTACACCTTC.

The table lists this clone with a few counts. V and J are TRBV11-1 and TRBJ2-7; maybe TRBD1 (5 bases). The CDR3 sequence is 14 residues long. Per germline, CDR1 SGHAT and CDR2 FQDESV (reference sequence). V lost 0 bases and J lost 3, with 9 bases in between. CDR3 DNA sequence: TGTGCCAGCAGCTTAGCGGGGCTAAACTACGAGCAGTACTTC. It translates to CASSLAGLNYEQYF.

This chain connects TRBV6-5 to TRBJ1-4, with TRBD1 as a possible D gene (6 bases). The germline gives CDR1 MNHEY, CDR2 SVGAGI. The CDR3 is made up of 16 amino acids. The ends were cut back, 0 bases at V and 4 bases at J, with 12 bases in the middle. The CDR3: CASSYSRGSGNEKLFF. CDR3 nucleotides: TGTGCCAGCAGTTACTCGAGGGGGTCGGGTAATGAAAAACTGTTTTTT.

V usage is TRBV19 and J usage is TRBJ1-5; weak D call: TRBD1 (6 bases). V was pared by 7 bases and J by 6 bases, with 13 bases between. Germline CDR1 LNHDA, CDR2 SQIVND (reference sequence). This CDR3 has 13 amino acids. The CDR3 DNA follows: TGTGCCAGTAACGGTGGGGGCTTTCAGCCCCAGCATTTT. The encoded protein is CASNGGGFQPQHF.

The genes are TRBV9 and TRBJ2-7; D uncertain. The germline V and J ends were trimmed by 3 bases and 3 bases, with 16 bases remaining between them. This CDR3 is built from 15 residues. The germline V gene has CDR1 SGDLS and CDR2 YYNGEE. The CDR3 nucleotides read TGTGCCAGCAGCGCCCCCTTTGGCGGCGACTACGAGCAGTACTTC. This codes for CASSAPFGGDYEQYF.

V is TRBV11-2 and J is TRBJ1-3; D not certain. The CDR3 is made up of 15 amino acids. The germline CDR1 and CDR2 sequences are SGHAT and FQNNGV. The V end lost 5 bases, the J end lost 0 bases, and 11 bases lay between the germline ends. DNA of the CDR3: TGTGCCAGCAGCCCCACCCGCGACTCTGGAAACACCATATATTTT. Translated: CASSPTRDSGNTIYF.

The chain combines TRBV24-1 with TRBJ1-5; the D is unclear. Germline CDR1 and CDR2: KGHDR and SFDVKD. This CDR3 has 14 amino acids. V gave up 3 bases and J gave up 6 bases, with 11 bases separating them. The chain's CDR3 is CATSDRRGIQPQHF. DNA of the CDR3: TGTGCCACCAGTGATCGTAGAGGGATTCAGCCCCAGCATTTT.

CDR3 amino acids: CASSLRQGASNNEQFF. The CDR3 DNA follows: TGCGCCAGCAGCTTGCGGCAGGGGGCTTCTAACAATGAGCAGTTCTTC. This chain links TRBV5-1 with TRBJ2-1; 8 bases are a match to TRBD1. Germline V lookup: CDR1 SGHRS, CDR2 YFSETQ. The length of the CDR3 is 16 residues. V shed 1 base and J 5 bases; nucleotides not matched to a gene: 8.

V and J are TRBV11-2 and TRBJ1-6; 9 bases map to TRBD1. Losses at the gene ends were 5 bases for V and 8 bases for J; bases not matched to a gene: 1. The CDR3 runs to 13 residues. The V gene's germline CDR1 is SGHAT and CDR2 FQNNGV. CDR3 region: CASSRDRDSPLHF. The CDR3 DNA is TGTGCCAGCAGCCGGGACAGGGATTCACCCCTCCACTTT.

The chain is built from TRBV7-6 and TRBJ2-2; D call uncertain. V gave up 3 bases and J gave up 5 bases, with 7 bases separating them. CDR3 length equals 13 residues. CDR1 is SGHVS and CDR2 is FNYEAQ in the germline V gene. CDR3 sequence reads: CASSLALTGELFF. The CDR3 DNA follows: TGTGCCAGCAGCTTGGCCTTGACCGGGGAGCTGTTTTTT.

J is TRBJ2-1 and V is TRBV14; 7 bases match TRBD1. The CDR3 has 14 residues. CDR1 and CDR2 (germline): SGHDN, FVKESK. Losses at the gene ends were 4 bases for V and 2 bases for J; bases not matched to a gene: 2. The CDR3 DNA is TGTGCCAGCAGCCTAGGGACAGCCTACAATGAGCAGTTCTTC. It yields the protein CASSLGTAYNEQFF.